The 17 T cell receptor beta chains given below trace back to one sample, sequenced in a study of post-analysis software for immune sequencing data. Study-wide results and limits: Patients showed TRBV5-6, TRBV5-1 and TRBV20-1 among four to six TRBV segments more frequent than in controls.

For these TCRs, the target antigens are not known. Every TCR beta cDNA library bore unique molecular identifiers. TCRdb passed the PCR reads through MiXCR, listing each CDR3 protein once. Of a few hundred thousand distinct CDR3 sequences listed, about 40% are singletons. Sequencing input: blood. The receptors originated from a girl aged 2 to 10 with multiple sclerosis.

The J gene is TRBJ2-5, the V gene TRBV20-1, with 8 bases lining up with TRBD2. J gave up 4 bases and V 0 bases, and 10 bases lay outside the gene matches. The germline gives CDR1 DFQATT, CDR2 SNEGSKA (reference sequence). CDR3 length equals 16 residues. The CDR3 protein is CSARDMAASGSETQYF. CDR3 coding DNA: TGCAGTGCTAGAGATATGGCGGCTAGCGGGTCAGAGACCCAGTACTTC.

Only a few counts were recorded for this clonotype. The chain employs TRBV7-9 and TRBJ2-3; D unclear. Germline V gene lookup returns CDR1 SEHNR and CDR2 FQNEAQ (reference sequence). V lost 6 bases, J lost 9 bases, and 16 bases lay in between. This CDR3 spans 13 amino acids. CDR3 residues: CASSLSEARTQYF. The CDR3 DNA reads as TGTGCCAGCAGTTTATCCGAAGCAAGGACGCAGTATTTT. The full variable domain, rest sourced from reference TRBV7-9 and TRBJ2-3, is DTGVSQNPRHKITKRGQNVTFRCDPISEHNRLYWYRQTLGQGPEFLTYFQNEAQLEKSRLLSDRFSAERPKGSFSTLEIQRTEQGDSAMYLCASSLSEARTQYFGPGTRLTVL.

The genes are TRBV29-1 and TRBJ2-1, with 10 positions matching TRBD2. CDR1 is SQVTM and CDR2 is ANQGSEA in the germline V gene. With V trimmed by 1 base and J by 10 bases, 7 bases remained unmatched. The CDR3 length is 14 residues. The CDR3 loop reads CSVEGLAGDREQFF. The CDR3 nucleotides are TGCAGCGTTGAAGGCCTAGCGGGAGATAGGGAGCAGTTCTTC.

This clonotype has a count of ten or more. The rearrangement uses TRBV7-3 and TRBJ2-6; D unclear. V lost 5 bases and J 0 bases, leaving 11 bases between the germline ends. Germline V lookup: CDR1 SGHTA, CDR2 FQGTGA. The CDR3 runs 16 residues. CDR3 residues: CASSPQLGSGANVLTF. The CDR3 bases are TGTGCCAGCAGCCCCCAGCTAGGCTCTGGGGCCAACGTCCTGACTTTC.

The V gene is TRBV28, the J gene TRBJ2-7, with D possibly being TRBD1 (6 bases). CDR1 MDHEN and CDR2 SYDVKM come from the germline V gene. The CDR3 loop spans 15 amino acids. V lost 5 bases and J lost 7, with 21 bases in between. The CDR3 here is CASSTPRGAELEQYF. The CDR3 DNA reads TGTGCCAGCAGTACACCCAGGGGCGCTGAGTTGGAGCAGTACTTC. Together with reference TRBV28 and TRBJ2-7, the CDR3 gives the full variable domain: DVKVTQSSRYLVKRTGEKVFLECVQDMDHENMFWYRQDPGLGLRLIYFSYDVKMKEKGDIPEGYSVSREKKERFSLILESASTNQTSMYLCASSTPRGAELEQYFGPGTRLTVT.

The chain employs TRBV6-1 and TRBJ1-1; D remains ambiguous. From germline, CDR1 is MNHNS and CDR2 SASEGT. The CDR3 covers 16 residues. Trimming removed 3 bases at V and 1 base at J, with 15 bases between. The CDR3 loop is CASSDPKWRPNTEAFF. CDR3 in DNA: TGTGCCAGCAGTGACCCCAAATGGAGACCGAACACTGAAGCTTTCTTT.

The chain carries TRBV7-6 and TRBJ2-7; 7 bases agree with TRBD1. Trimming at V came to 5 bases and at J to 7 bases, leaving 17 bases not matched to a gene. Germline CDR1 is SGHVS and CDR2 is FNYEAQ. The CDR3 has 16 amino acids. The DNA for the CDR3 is TGTGCCAGCAGCGCCCCACCGACAGGGTTGCCGGGTGAGCAGTACTTC. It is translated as CASSAPPTGLPGEQYF.

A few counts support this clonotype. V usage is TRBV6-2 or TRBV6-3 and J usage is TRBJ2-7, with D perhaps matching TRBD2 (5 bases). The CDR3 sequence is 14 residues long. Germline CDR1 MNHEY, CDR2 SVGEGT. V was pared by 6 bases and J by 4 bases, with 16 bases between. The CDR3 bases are TGTGCCAGCAGAACCCTTGGACTTGAGTACGAGCAGTACTTC. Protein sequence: CASRTLGLEYEQYF.

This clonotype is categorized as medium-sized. In nucleotides, the CDR3 is TGTGCCACCTCGGGACAGGGAGAGACCCAGTACTTC. Protein sequence: CATSGQGETQYF. The chain combines TRBV28 with TRBJ2-5; 9 bases agree with TRBD1. Losses at the gene ends were 10 bases for V and 4 bases for J; bases not matched to a gene: 4. The CDR3 has 12 residues. Germline V gives CDR1 MDHEN, CDR2 SYDVKM. Full variable domain (outside the CDR3, taken from reference TRBV28 and TRBJ2-5): DVKVTQSSRYLVKRTGEKVFLECVQDMDHENMFWYRQDPGLGLRLIYFSYDVKMKEKGDIPEGYSVSREKKERFSLILESASTNQTSMYLCATSGQGETQYFGPGTRLLVL.

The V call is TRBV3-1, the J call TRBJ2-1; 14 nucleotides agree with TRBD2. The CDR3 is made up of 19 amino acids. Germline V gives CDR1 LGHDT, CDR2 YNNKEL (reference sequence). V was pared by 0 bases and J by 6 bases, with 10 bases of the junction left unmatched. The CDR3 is CASSQDNERGLAGVNEQFF. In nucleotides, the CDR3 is TGTGCCAGCAGCCAAGATAACGAGCGGGGACTAGCGGGAGTCAATGAGCAGTTCTTC.

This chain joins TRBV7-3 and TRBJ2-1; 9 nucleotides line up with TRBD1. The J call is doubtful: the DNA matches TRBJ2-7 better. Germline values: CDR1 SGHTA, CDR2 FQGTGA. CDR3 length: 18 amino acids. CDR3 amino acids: CASSLHGMGQGSYNEQYF. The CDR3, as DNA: TGTGCCAGCAGCTTACACGGAATGGGACAGGGTTCCTACAATGAGCAGTACTTC.

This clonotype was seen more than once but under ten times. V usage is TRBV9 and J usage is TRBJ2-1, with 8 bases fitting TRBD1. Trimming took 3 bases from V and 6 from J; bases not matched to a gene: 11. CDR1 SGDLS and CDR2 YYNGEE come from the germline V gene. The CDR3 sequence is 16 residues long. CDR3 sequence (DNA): TGTGCCAGCAGCGCTGAGCTGGCAGGGGGCATCAATGAGCAGTTCTTC. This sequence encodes CASSAELAGGINEQFF. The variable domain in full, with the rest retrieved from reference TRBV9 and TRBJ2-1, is DSGVTQTPKHLITATGQRVTLRCSPRSGDLSVYWYQQSLDQGLQFLIQYYNGEERAKGNILERFSAQQFPDLHSELNLSSLELGDSALYFCASSAELAGGINEQFFGPGTRLTVL.

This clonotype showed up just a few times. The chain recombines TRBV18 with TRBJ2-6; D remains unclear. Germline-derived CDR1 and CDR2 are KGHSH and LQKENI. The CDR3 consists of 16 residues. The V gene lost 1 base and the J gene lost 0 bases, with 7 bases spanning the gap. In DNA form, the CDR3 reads TGTGCCAGCTCACCACAGGCCTCCTCTGGGGCCAACGTCCTGACTTTC. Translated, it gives CASSPQASSGANVLTF.

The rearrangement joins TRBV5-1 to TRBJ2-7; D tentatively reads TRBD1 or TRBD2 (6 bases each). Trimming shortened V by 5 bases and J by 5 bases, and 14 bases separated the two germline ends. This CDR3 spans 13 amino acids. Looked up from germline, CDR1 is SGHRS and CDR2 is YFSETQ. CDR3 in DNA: TGCGCCAGCAGGCCCTTCGGGGGCCACGAGCAGTACTTC. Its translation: CASRPFGGHEQYF. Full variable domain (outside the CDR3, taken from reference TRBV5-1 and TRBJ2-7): KAGVTQTPRYLIKTRGQQVTLSCSPISGHRSVSWYQQTPGQGLQFLFEYFSETQRNKGNFPGRFSGRQFSNSRSEMNVSTLELGDSALYLCASRPFGGHEQYFGPGTRLTVT.

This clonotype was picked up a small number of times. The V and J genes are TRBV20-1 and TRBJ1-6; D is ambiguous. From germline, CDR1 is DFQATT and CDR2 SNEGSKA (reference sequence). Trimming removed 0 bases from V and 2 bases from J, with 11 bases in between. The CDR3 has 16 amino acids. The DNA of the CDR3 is TGCAGTGCTAGAGATAGGGCGGTGACCTATAATTCACCCCTCCACTTT. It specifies CSARDRAVTYNSPLHF.

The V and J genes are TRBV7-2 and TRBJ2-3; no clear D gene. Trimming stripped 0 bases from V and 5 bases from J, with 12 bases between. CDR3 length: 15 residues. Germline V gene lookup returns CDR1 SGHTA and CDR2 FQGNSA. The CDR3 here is CASSLARSKKDTQYF. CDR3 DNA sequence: TGTGCCAGCAGCTTAGCCCGTTCTAAAAAAGATACGCAGTATTTT.

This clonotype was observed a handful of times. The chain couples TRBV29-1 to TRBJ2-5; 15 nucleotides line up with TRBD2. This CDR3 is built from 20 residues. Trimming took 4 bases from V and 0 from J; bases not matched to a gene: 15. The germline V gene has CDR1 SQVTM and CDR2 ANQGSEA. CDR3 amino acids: CSVVEPGLAGGPSYQETQYF. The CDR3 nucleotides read TGCAGCGTTGTGGAACCGGGACTAGCGGGGGGCCCCTCGTACCAAGAGACCCAGTACTTC.